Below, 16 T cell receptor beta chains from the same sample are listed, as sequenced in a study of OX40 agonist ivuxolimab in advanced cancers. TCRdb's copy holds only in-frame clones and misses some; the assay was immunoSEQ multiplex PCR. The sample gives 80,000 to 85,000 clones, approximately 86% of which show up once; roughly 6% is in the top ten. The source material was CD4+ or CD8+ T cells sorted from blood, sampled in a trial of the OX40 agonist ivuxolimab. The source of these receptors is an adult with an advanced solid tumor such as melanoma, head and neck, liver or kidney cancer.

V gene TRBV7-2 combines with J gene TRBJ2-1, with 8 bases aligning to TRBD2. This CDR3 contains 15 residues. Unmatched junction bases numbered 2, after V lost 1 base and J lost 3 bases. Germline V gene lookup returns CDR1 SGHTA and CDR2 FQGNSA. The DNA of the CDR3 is TGTGCCAGCAGCTTAGGGAGCGGGAGCTACAATGAGCAGTTCTTC. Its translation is CASSLGSGSYNEQFF.

The CDR3 here is CASSPGQGRQETQYF. CDR3 bases: TGTGCCAGCAGTCCGGGACAGGGACGCCAAGAGACCCAGTACTTC. The J gene is TRBJ2-5, the V gene TRBV27; 9 bases map to TRBD1. Germline V gene sequence: CDR1 MNHEY, CDR2 SMNVEV (reference sequence). The length of the CDR3 is 15 residues. The trim removed 5 bases at V and 1 base at J, leaving 5 bases unmatched.

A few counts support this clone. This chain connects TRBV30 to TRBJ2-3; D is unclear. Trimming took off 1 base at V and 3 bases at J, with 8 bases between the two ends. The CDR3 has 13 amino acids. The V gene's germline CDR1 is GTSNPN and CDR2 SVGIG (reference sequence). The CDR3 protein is CAWSGQVTDTQYF. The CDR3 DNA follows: TGTGCCTGGAGTGGTCAGGTGACAGATACGCAGTATTTT.

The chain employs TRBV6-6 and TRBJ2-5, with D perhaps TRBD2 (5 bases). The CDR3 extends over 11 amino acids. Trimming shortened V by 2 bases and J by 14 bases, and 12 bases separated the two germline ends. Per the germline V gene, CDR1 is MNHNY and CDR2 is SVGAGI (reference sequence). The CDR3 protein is CASSYRELLYF. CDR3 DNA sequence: TGTGCCAGCAGTTACAGGGAGCTTCTTTACTTC.

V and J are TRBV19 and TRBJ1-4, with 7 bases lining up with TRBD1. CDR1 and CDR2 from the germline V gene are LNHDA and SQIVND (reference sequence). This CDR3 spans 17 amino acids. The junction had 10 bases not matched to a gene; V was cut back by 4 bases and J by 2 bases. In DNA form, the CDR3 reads TGTGCCAGTAGTAACCGGTTTTCAGGGGGGACTAATGAAAAACTGTTTTTT. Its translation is CASSNRFSGGTNEKLFF.

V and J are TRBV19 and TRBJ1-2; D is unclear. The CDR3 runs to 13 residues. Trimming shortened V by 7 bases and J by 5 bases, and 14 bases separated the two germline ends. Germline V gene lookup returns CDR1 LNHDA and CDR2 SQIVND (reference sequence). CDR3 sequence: CASTDGRLYGYTF. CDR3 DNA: TGTGCCAGTACCGATGGGAGGTTGTATGGCTACACCTTC.

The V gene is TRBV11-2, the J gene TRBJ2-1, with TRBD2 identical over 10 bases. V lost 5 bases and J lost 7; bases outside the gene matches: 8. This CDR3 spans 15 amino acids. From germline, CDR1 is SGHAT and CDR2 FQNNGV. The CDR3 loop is CASSESAGGRNEQFF. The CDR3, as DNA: TGTGCCAGCAGCGAGTCAGCGGGAGGGAGGAATGAGCAGTTCTTC.

CDR3 sequence: CASSLAGNTIYF. The CDR3 DNA sequence: TGTGCCAGCAGCTTGGCTGGAAACACCATATATTTT. V and J are TRBV11-2 and TRBJ1-3, with unresolved D. The CDR3 contains 12 residues. Germline CDR1 and CDR2: SGHAT and FQNNGV. V lost 3 bases, J lost 2 bases, and 2 bases lay in between.

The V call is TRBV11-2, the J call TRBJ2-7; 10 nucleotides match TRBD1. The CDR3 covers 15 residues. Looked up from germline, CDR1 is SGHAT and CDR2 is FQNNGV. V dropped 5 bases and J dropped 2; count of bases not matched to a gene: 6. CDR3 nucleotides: TGTGCCAGCAGCGCCGGGACAGGGGAAACCTACGAGCAGTACTTC. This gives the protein CASSAGTGETYEQYF.

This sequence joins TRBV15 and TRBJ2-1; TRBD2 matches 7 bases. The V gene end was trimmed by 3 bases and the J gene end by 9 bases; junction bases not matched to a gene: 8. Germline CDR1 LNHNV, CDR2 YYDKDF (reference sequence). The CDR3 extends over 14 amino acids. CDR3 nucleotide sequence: TGTGCCACCAGCAGGCCGGGACTACGGGGTGAGCAGTTCTTC. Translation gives CATSRPGLRGEQFF. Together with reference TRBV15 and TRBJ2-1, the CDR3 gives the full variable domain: DAMVIQNPRYQVTQFGKPVTLSCSQTLNHNVMYWYQQKSSQAPKLLFHYYDKDFNNEADTPDNFQSRRPNTSFCFLDIRSPGLGDTAMYLCATSRPGLRGEQFFGPGTRLTVL.

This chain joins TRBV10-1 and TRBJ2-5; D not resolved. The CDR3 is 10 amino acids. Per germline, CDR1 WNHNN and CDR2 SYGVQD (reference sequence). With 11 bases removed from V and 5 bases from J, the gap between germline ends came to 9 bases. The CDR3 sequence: CAGSEETQYF. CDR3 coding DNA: TGCGCCGGTAGTGAGGAGACCCAGTACTTC.

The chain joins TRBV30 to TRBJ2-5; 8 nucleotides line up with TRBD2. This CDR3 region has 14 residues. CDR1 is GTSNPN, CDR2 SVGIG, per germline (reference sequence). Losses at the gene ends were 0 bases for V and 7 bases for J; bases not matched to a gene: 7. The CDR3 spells CAWSVSSGGGTQYF. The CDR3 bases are TGTGCCTGGAGTGTTTCCAGCGGGGGAGGGACCCAGTACTTC.

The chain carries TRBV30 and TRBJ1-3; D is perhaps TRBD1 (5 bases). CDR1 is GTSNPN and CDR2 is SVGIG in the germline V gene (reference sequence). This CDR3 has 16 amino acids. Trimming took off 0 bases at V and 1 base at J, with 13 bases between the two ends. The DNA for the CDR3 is TGTGCCTGGAGTGTACAGAGGGGAACATCTGGAAACACCATATATTTT. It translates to CAWSVQRGTSGNTIYF.

This chain's CDR3 is CASSSPANTEAFF. In nucleotides, the CDR3 is TGCGCCAGCAGCTCACCTGCGAACACTGAAGCTTTCTTT. This chain links TRBV5-1 with TRBJ1-1; no reliable D call. This CDR3 region has 13 residues. Germline CDR1 and CDR2: SGHRS and YFSETQ. V lost 3 bases, J lost 1 base, and 7 bases lay in between.

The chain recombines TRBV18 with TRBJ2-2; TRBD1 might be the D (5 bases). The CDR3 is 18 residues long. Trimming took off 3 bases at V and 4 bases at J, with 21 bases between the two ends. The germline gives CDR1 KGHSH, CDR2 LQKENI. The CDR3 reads CASSPGFAGQGSTGELFF. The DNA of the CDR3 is TGTGCCAGCTCACCGGGGTTCGCCGGTCAGGGTTCCACCGGGGAGCTGTTTTTT.

The CDR3 DNA sequence: TGTGCTAGTGGTTTGGTAGCAGGGGTTCAGCCCCAGCATTTT. Protein: CASGLVAGVQPQHF. This chain joins TRBV12-5 and TRBJ1-5; D is perhaps TRBD1 (6 bases). Trimming cost V 0 bases and J 6 bases, with 9 bases left between them. Germline V gives CDR1 LGHNT, CDR2 FRNRAP. CDR3 length: 14 residues.